One sample yielded the 8 T cell receptor beta chains listed below, sequenced in a study of spatial heterogeneity in lung cancer (dated by TCRdb to between 2018 and 2021). The sample's time point, from its label and the paper: sample taken at primary tumor resection. The library was made by 5' RACE. The run used a NextSeq 500. TCRdb passed the public sequencing reads through fastp at Q25 and MiXCR, retaining productive beta sequences. A single entry per CDR3 protein holds the most common genes and DNA from its merged rows. The sample table lists 5,500 to 7,000 distinct CDR3 sequences, about 13% of them with a count of one. Clones ranked in the top ten supply over 20% of the sample. The sample consisted of normal lung tissue next to the tumor, taken at surgery. These receptors originate from a female donor with early-stage non-small cell lung cancer.

This clonotype was counted a few times. The chain has TRBV7-2 and TRBJ2-3; D call uncertain. V shed 0 bases and J shed 0 bases, with 4 bases lying between them. The CDR3 is 14 residues long. The germline V gene has CDR1 SGHTA and CDR2 FQGNSA. The CDR3 region has the DNA TGTGCCAGCAGCTTAGCCCTAAGCACAGATACGCAGTATTTT. Translation gives CASSLALSTDTQYF.

This clonotype was seen at least ten times. This chain joins TRBV30 and TRBJ2-5; 9 bases align to TRBD2. Trimming cost V 4 bases and J 7 bases; bases outside gene matches: 7. Germline V lookup: CDR1 GTSNPN, CDR2 SVGIG (reference sequence). This CDR3 has 13 residues. CDR3 region: CAWKDSGRGTQYF. DNA for the CDR3: TGTGCCTGGAAGGATAGCGGGAGAGGGACCCAGTACTTC.

V gene TRBV14 combines with J gene TRBJ2-1; 11 bases fit TRBD2. With 4 bases clipped from V and 0 bases from J, the junction kept 2 bases outside the gene matches. Germline values: CDR1 SGHDN, CDR2 FVKESK. There are 16 residues in the CDR3. CDR3 in amino acids: CASSPTSGSSYNEQFF. Here the CDR3 DNA reads TGTGCCAGCAGCCCAACTAGCGGGAGCTCCTACAATGAGCAGTTCTTC.

This clonotype occurred many times. This chain links TRBV10-3 with TRBJ2-5; 7 positions agree with TRBD2. The J segment lost 1 base and the V segment lost 6 bases, leaving 11 bases of the junction unmatched. The V gene's germline CDR1 is ENHRY and CDR2 SYGVKD. This CDR3 spans 16 amino acids. The DNA for the CDR3 is TGTGCCATCAGCCGTGTCGGGGGAGGGCCCCAAGAGACCCAGTACTTC. It encodes CAISRVGGGPQETQYF.

This clonotype is classed as medium-sized. The chain carries TRBV7-2 and TRBJ1-1; D gene uncertain. The V end lost 1 base, the J end lost 6 bases, and 9 bases lay between the germline ends. The CDR3 sequence is 13 residues long. Germline V lookup: CDR1 SGHTA, CDR2 FQGNSA. The CDR3 loop reads CASSLGGSAEAFF. The CDR3 DNA sequence: TGTGCCAGCAGCTTAGGAGGGTCGGCTGAAGCTTTCTTT. The whole variable domain, remainder taken from reference TRBV7-2 and TRBJ1-1, is GAGVSQSPSNKVTEKGKDVELRCDPISGHTALYWYRQSLGQGLEFLIYFQGNSAPDKSGLPSDRFSAERTGGSVSTLTIQRTQQEDSAVYLCASSLGGSAEAFFGQGTRLTVV.

In its sample, this clonotype ranks as medium-sized. This chain links TRBV7-2 with TRBJ1-4; D is perhaps TRBD1 (5 bases). The CDR3 is 16 residues long. The ends were cut back, 0 bases at V and 5 bases at J, with 13 bases in the middle. In germline, CDR1 is SGHTA, CDR2 FQGNSA. CDR3: CASSLARGGSNEKLFF. In nucleotides, the CDR3 is TGTGCCAGCAGCTTAGCGCGCGGGGGTTCGAATGAAAAACTGTTTTTT.

This clonotype was observed many times. The chain has TRBV6-2 or TRBV6-3 and TRBJ1-1; no clear D gene. Germline-derived CDR1 and CDR2 are MNHEY and SVGEGT. With 5 bases removed from V and 10 bases from J, the gap between germline ends came to 11 bases. CDR3 length: 11 residues. The CDR3 reads CASSPGGGAFF. CDR3 DNA: TGTGCCAGCAGTCCCGGTGGTGGAGCTTTCTTT.

About this clonotype: A single base separates this from a much larger clone, so it may be a read error. The chain uses TRBV20-1 and TRBJ1-1; D is ambiguous. This CDR3 is built from 12 residues. Trimming cost V 6 bases and J 5 bases, with 13 bases left between them. Germline values: CDR1 DFQATT, CDR2 SNEGSKA (reference sequence). The CDR3 DNA sequence: TGCAGTGCCCTCTTGAGGGAGACTGAAGCTTTCTTT. It translates to CSALLRETEAFF.